Listed below are T cell receptor beta chains from one sample, sequenced in a study of blood T cell repertoires in COVID-19. The table came from immunoSEQ multiplex PCR; TCRdb's copy has only in-frame clones and leaves some out. The repertoire holds 390,000 or so clones, with 80% to 90% as singletons. The sample consisted of peripheral blood. Receptors were obtained from a woman aged 25 to 45 with COVID-19, enrolled during active disease. The CDR3 runs from the conserved cysteine through the conserved F or W.

>TRBV28|TRBJ1-4|16
CASRRQRGQLNEKLFF
>TRBV18|TRBJ1-1|15
CASSRGSGPYTEAFF
>TRBV5-1|TRBJ1-1|14
CASSLTGLGTEAFF
>TRBV7-2|TRBJ2-1|15
CASSPVTGSYNEQFF
>TRBV10-1|TRBJ2-1|11
CASRGADEQFF
>TRBV30|TRBJ2-7|13
CAWSVEGAGEQYF
>TRBV7-8|TRBJ1-1|15
CASSFPDRADTEAFF
>TRBV9|TRBJ2-4|16
CASSGGPLGAKNIQYF
>TRBV6-1|TRBJ2-1|15
CASSEAPGLYNEQFF
>TRBV27|TRBJ2-1|16
CASSLSSSGFYNEQFF
>TRBV2|TRBJ2-3|11
CATLRIDTQYF
>TRBV5-1|TRBJ2-2|16
CASSPDSISGTGELFF
>TRBV5-1|TRBJ1-2|13
CASSLSGGYGYTF
>TRBV7-8|TRBJ1-5|15
CASRPDVSGDQPQHF